The present TCR beta chain was sequenced within a study of T cells in Graves' hyperthyroidism and ophthalmopathy. General study findings and limits: Blood held most thyroid clonotypes expanded above 0.001 frequency. Model predictions of ophthalmopathy came a median roughly 6.7 months before onset.

As to this clonotype: Antigen unknown.

TCR beta CDR3 regions were amplified from RNA. The TCR CDR3 first-round RT-PCR relied on the HTBI primer set. Via MiXCR, TCRdb re-called the multiplex PCR reads, giving one row per CDR3 protein. Seen here are roughly 570,000 distinct CDR3 sequences, just over 45% observed once, and the top ten hold around 8%. V shed 5 bases and J shed 6 bases, with 16 bases lying between them. Germline CDR1 is KGHSH and CDR2 is LQKENI. There are 14 residues in the CDR3. The sequence derives from a woman under 30 with Graves' hyperthyroidism. Sequenced sample: peripheral blood or thyroid tissue (not recorded which). The chain combines TRBV18 with TRBJ1-1, with D possibly matching TRBD1 (6 bases). The CDR3 bases are TGTGCCAGCTCAGATCTCCAGGGGATCGCTGAAGCTTTCTTT. It codes for CASSDLQGIAEAFF.